This T cell receptor beta chain was recorded in a study of spatial heterogeneity in lung cancer. About the study: Any follow-up PBMC samples that were available went on to be sequenced, and the median time to follow-up was roughly 2 years after resection. In raw reads, more than nine appearances on average were recorded for each unique TCR and UMI combination.

This sample's time point: blood at routine non-recurrence follow-up after resection. No cells were sorted before sequencing. The whole RNA sequenced was extracted from tumor, nontumor lung or frozen PBMC. On this clonotype: Its matching antigen is unknown.

The study, taken as a whole, reports: Circulating ubiquitous expanded tumor TCRs were observed more frequently at resection than at follow-up.

Each molecule of TCR cDNA was tagged with one unique molecular identifier. A single record per CDR3 protein comes from TCRdb applying MiXCR to the 5' RACE reads. The profile shows about 52,000 distinct CDR3 sequences, 7.4% of them singletons. CDR1 LGHNT and CDR2 FRNRAP come from the germline V gene. The V segment lost 5 bases and the J segment 7 bases; nucleotides outside the gene matches: 7. CDR3 length equals 13 residues. This TCR derives from a female donor with early-stage non-small cell lung cancer. The sample here was PBMCs, taken at follow-up. The chain joins TRBV12-5 to TRBJ2-5; 7 nucleotides agree with TRBD1. The CDR3 region is CASGPGQPGTQYF. CDR3 nucleotides: TGTGCTAGTGGTCCGGGACAGCCAGGGACCCAGTACTTC.